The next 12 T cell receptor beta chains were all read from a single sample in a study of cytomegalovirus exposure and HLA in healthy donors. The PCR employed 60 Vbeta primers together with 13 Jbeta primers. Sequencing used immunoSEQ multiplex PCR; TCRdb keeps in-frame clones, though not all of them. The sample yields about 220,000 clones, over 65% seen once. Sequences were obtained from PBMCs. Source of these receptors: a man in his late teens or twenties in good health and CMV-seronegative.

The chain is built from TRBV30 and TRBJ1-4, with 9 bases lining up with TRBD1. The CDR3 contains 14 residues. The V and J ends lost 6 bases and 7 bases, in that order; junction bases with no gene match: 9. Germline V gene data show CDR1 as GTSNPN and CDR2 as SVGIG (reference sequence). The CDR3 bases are TGTGCCTGCCCGACAGGGGGTTGGGGTGAAAAACTGTTTTTT. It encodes CACPTGGWGEKLFF. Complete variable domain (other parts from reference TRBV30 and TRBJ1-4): SQTIHQWPATLVQPVGSPLSLECTVEGTSNPNLYWYRQAAGRGLQLLFYSVGIGQISSEVPQNLSASRPQDRQFILSSKKLLLSDSGFYLCACPTGGWGEKLFFGSGTQLSVL.

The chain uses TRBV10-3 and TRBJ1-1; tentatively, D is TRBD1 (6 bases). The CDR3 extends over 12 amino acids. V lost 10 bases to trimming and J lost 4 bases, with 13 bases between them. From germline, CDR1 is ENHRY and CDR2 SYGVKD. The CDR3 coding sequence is TGTGCCACGGGGCAGGGGAGCACTGAAGCTTTCTTT. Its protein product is CATGQGSTEAFF.

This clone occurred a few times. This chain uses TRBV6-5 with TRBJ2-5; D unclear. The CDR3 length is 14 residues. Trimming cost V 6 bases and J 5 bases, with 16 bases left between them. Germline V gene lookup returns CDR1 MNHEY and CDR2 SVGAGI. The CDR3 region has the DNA TGTGCCAGCAGATACAGACGATCCGGGGAGACCCAGTACTTC. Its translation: CASRYRRSGETQYF.

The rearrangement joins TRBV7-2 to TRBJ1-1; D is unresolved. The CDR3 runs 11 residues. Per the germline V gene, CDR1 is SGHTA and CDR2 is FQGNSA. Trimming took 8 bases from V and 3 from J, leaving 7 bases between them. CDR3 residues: CASRRDTEAFF. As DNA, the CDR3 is TGTGCCAGCCGCCGGGACACTGAAGCTTTCTTT.

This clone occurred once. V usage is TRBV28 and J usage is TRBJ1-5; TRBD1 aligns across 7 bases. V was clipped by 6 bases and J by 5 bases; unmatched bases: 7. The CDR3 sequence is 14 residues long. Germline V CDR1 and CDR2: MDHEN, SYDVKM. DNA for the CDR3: TGTGCCAGCAGCGCTGACAGGGTGTATCAGCCCCAGCATTTT. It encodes CASSADRVYQPQHF.

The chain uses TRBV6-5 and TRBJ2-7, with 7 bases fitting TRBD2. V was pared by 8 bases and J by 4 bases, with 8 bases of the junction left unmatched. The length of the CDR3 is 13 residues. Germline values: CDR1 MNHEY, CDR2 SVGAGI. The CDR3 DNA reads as TGTGCCAGCGTGGGGGGGTTGCCGTACGAGCAGTACTTC. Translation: CASVGGLPYEQYF.

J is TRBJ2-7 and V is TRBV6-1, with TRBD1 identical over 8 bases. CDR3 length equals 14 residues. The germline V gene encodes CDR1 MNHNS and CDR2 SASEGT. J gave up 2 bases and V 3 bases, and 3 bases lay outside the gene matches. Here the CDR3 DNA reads TGTGCCAGCAGTGAGGACAGGGTCGCCTACGAGCAGTACTTC. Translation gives CASSEDRVAYEQYF.

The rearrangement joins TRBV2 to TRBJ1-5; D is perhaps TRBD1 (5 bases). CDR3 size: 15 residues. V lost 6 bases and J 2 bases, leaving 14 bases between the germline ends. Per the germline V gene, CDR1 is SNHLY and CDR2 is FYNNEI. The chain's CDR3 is CASSPKDMGNQPQHF. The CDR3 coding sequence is TGTGCCAGCAGCCCCAAGGACATGGGCAATCAGCCCCAGCATTTT.

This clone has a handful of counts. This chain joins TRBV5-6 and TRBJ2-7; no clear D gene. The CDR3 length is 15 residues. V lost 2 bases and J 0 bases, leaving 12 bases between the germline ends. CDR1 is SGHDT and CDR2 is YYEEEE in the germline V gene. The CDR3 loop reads CASSFRQIRSYEQYF. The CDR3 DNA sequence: TGTGCCAGCAGCTTCCGTCAGATACGCTCCTACGAGCAGTACTTC.

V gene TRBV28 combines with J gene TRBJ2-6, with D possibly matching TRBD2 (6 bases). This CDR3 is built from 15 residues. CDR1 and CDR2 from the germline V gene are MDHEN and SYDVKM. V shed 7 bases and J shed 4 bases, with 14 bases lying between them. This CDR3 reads CASTVGGSGANVLTF. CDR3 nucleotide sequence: TGTGCCAGCACCGTAGGAGGGTCCGGGGCCAACGTCCTGACTTTC.

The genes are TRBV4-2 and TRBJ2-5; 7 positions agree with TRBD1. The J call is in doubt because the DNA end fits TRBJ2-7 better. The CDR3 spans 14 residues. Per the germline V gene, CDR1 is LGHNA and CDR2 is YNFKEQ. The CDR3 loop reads CASSQPRQGVEQYF. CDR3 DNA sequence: TGTGCCAGCAGCCAACCTCGACAGGGCGTCGAGCAGTACTTC.

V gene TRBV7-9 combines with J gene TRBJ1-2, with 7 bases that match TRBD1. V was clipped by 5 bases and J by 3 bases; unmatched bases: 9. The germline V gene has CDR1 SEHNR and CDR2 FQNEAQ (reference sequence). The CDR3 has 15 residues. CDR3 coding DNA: TGTGCCAGCAGCCCTAGACAGGGTGTCGACTATGGCTACACCTTC. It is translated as CASSPRQGVDYGYTF. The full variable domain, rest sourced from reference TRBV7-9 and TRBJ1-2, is DTGVSQNPRHKITKRGQNVTFRCDPISEHNRLYWYRQTLGQGPEFLTYFQNEAQLEKSRLLSDRFSAERPKGSFSTLEIQRTEQGDSAMYLCASSPRQGVDYGYTFGSGTRLTVV.